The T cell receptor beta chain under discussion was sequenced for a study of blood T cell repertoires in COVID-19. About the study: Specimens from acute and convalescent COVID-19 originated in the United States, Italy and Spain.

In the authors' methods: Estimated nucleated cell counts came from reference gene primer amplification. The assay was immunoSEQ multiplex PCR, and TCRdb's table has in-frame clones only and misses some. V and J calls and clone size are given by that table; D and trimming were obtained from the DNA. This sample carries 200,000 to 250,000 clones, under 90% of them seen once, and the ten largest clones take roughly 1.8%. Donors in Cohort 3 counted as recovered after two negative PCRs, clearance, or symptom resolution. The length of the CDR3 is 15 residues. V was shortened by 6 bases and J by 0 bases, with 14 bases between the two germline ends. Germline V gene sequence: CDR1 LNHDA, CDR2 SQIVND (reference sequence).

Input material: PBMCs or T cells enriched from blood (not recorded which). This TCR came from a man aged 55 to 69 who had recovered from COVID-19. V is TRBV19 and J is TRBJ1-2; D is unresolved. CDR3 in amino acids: CASRIGGASNYGYTF. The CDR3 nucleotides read TGTGCCAGTAGAATCGGAGGAGCTTCTAACTATGGCTACACCTTC.